One T cell receptor beta chain is described in this entry. Its antigen is unknown. This specimen belongs to a study of shared clonotypes between healthy human individuals. Once extracted for a subset, genomic DNA was divided evenly among several immunoSEQ plates. Produced via immunoSEQ multiplex PCR; TCRdb's table is partial and in-frame only. The data hold about half a million clones, with about 72% observed a single time. General study results and limits: Clonotype sharing across donors was expected to vary with sequencing depth.

Recent acute infections and vaccinations were absent in the healthy HIV-negative adult donors. The unsorted samples took about 90 million PBMCs to get genomic DNA. The receptor was isolated from a middle-aged woman in good health. Some clones in this sample may be carry-over from other donors' samples. Sequenced sample: PBMCs.

The CDR3 here is CASSSMNTEAFF. The CDR3 DNA follows: TGTGCCAGTAGTAGCATGAACACTGAAGCTTTCTTT. This rearrangement joins TRBV19 to TRBJ1-1, with D unresolved. The V gene's germline CDR1 is LNHDA and CDR2 SQIVND (reference sequence). The CDR3 is 12 amino acids. Trimming took off 4 bases at V and 0 bases at J, with 3 bases between the two ends.